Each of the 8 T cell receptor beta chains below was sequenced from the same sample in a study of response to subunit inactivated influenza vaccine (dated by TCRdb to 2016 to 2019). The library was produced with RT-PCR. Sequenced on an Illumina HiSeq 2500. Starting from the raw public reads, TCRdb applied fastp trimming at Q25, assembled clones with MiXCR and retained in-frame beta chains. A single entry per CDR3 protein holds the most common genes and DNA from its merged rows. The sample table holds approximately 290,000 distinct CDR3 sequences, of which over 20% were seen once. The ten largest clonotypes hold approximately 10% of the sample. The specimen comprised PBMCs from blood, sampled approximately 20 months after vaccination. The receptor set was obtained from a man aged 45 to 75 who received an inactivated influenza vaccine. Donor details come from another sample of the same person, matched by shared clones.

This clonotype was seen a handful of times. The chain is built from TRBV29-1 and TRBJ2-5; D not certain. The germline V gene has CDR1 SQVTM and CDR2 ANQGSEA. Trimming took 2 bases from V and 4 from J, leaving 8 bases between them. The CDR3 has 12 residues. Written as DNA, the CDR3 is TGCAGCGTTGAACCTCCAGGAGAGACCCAGTACTTC. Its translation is CSVEPPGETQYF.

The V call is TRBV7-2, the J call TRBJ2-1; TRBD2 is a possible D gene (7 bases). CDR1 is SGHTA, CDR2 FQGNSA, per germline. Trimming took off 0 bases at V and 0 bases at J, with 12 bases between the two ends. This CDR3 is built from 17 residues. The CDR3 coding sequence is TGTGCCAGCAGCTTAGCGGGGGCTAGCGGCTCCTACAATGAGCAGTTCTTC. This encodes CASSLAGASGSYNEQFF.

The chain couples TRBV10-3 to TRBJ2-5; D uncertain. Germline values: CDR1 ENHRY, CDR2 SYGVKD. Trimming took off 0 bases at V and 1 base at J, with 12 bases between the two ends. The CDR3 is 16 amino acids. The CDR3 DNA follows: TGTGCCATCAGTGAGTCCGAGCATCGGGTCCAAGAGACCCAGTACTTC. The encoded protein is CAISESEHRVQETQYF.

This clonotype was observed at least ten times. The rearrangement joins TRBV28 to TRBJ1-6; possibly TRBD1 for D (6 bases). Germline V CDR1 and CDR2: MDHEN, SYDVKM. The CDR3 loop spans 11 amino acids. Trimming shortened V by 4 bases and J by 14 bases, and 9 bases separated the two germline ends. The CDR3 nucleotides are TGTGCCAGCAGTTGGGGGCAAACCCTCCACTTT. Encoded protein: CASSWGQTLHF.

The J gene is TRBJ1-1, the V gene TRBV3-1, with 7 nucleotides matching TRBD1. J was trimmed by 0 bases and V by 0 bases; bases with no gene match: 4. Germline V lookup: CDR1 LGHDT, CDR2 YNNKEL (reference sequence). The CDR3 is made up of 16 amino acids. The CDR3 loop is CASSQDPGGMNTEAFF. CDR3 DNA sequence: TGTGCCAGCAGCCAAGATCCAGGGGGGATGAACACTGAAGCTTTCTTT.

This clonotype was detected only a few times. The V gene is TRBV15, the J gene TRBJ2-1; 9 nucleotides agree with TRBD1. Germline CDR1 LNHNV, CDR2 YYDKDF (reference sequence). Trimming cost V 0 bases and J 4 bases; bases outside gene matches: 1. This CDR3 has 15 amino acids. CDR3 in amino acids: CATSREGQGYNEQFF. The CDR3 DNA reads TGTGCCACCAGCAGAGAGGGACAGGGTTACAATGAGCAGTTCTTC.

This CDR3 reads CASSLEGTGSYGYTF. CDR3 sequence (DNA): TGCGCCAGCAGCTTGGAGGGGACAGGTTCTTATGGCTACACCTTC. The chain employs TRBV5-1 and TRBJ1-2, with 8 positions matching TRBD1. Germline lookup yields CDR1 SGHRS and CDR2 YFSETQ. The junction had 6 bases not matched to a gene; V was cut back by 0 bases and J by 5 bases. The CDR3 contains 15 residues.

The CDR3 sequence is CASSADGTDTQYF. CDR3 nucleotides: TGTGCCAGCAGCGCAGACGGGACAGATACGCAGTATTTT. This rearrangement joins TRBV9 to TRBJ2-3, with D unclear. The V end lost 3 bases, the J end lost 3 bases, and 8 bases lay between the germline ends. Germline loops: CDR1 SGDLS, CDR2 YYNGEE. This CDR3 is built from 13 residues.